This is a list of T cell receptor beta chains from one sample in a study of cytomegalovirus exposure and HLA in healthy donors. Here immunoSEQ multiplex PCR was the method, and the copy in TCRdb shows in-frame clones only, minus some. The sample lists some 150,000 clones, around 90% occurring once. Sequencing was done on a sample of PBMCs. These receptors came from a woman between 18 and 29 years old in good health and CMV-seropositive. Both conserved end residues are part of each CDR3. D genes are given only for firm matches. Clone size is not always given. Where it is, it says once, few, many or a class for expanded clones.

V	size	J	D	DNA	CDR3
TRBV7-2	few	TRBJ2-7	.	TGTGCCAGCAGCCTAGGACGGGAAAGCTCCTACGAGCAGTACTTC	CASSLGRESSYEQYF
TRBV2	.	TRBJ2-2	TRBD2	TGTGCCAGCACCGTGGGGACTAGCGCAAACACCGGGGAGCTGTTTTTT	CASTVGTSANTGELFF
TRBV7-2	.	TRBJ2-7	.	TGTGCCAGCAGCTTTCAACAAGGAGCCTACGAGCAGTACTTC	CASSFQQGAYEQYF
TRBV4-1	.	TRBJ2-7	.	TGCGCCAGCAGCCAAGCCCCATCCTACGAGCAGTACTTC	CASSQAPSYEQYF
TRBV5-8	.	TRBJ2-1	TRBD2	TGTGCCAGCAGCATGGGACTAGCGGGAGGGGGTGAGCAGTTCTTC	CASSMGLAGGGEQFF
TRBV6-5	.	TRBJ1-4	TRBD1	TGTGCCAGCAGGCAGGACAGGGTGGACGAAAAACTGTTTTTT	CASRQDRVDEKLFF
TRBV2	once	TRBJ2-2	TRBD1	TGTGCCAGCAGGGCAACAGGGGCCGGGGAGCTGTTTTTT	CASRATGAGELFF
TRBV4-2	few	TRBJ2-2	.	TGTGCCAGCAGCCAACCGATACAGGGTCCCGGGGAGCTGTTTTTT	CASSQPIQGPGELFF
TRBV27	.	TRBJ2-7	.	TGTGCCAGCAGAGGTGGGGGGGCGCCCGCCTACGAGCAGTACTTC	CASRGGGAPAYEQYF
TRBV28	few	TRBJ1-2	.	TGTGCCAGCAGAACTCCGCTTGGGGGGGGGAGCCATGGCTACACCTTC	CASRTPLGGGSHGYTF
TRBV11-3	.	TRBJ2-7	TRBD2	TGTGCCAGCAGCTTGATCCTAGCGGATTCCTACGAGCAGTACTTC	CASSLILADSYEQYF
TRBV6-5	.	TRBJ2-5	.	TGTGCCAGCAGTTACCCGGGACAAGAGACCCAGTACTTC	CASSYPGQETQYF
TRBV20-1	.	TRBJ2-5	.	TGCAGTGTCAGCCAAGAGACCCAGTACTTC	CSVSQETQYF
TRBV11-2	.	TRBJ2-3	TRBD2	TGTGCCAGCAGCCTCGGGACTAGTGGGGGCCTAGGGACAGATACGCAGTATTTT	CASSLGTSGGLGTDTQYF
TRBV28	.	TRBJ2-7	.	TGTGCCAGCAGTTTAACCGGGGGCTACGAGCAGTACTTC	CASSLTGGYEQYF
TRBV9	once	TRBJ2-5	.	TGTGCCAGCAGCCAGAGGGGGGGGTCAGAGACCCAGTACTTC	CASSQRGGSETQYF
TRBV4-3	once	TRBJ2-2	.	TGCGCCAGCAGCCAAGAGCAGGGGACGAACACCGGGGAGCTGTTTTTT	CASSQEQGTNTGELFF
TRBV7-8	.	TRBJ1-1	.	TGTGCCAGCAGCTCACGAAATACAGGGTTGGGCCCTGAAGCTTTCTTT	CASSSRNTGLGPEAFF
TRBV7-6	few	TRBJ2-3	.	TGTGCCAGCAGCCTGGAGCCAGATACGCAGTATTTT	CASSLEPDTQYF
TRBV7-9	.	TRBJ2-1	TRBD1	TGTGCCAGCAGCCCACCCGGGACAGGGTACAATGAGCAGTTCTTC	CASSPPGTGYNEQFF
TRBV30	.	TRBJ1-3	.	TGTGCCTGGAGTGTGATTCCTGGGAGCTCTGGAAACACCATATATTTT	CAWSVIPGSSGNTIYF
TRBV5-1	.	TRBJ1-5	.	TGCGCCAGCAGCTATGACAGTTATCAGCCCCAGCATTTT	CASSYDSYQPQHF
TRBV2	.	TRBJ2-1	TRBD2	TGTGCCAGCAGGACGGGACTAGCGGGAGGGCCCGGGTGGAATGAGCAGTTCTTC	CASRTGLAGGPGWNEQFF
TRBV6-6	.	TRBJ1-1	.	TGTGCCAGCAGTTACCCGGGAGGGGGCACTGAAGCTTTCTTT	CASSYPGGGTEAFF
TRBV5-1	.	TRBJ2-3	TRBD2	TGCGCCAGCAGCTTGACTAGCGGCGGGTCAGGCACAGATACGCAGTATTTT	CASSLTSGGSGTDTQYF
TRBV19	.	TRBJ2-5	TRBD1	TGTGCCAGTACCAAGGACAGGGGAGAGACCCAGTACTTC	CASTKDRGETQYF
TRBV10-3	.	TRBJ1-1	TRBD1	TGTGCCATCAGTGAGGGGACAGGGGAGGCTTTCTTT	CAISEGTGEAFF
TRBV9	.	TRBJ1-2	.	TGTGCCAGCAGCGTACACCCCAGCAGGGAATCCTATGGCTACACCTTC	CASSVHPSRESYGYTF
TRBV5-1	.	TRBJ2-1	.	TGCGCCAGCAGCTCCTACCTCCGGACCGGAGGATACAATGAGCAGTTCTTC	CASSSYLRTGGYNEQFF
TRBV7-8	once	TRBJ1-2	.	TGTGCCAGCAGACCGGCTCGTGGACAGTTAGGCTATGGCTACACCTTC	CASRPARGQLGYGYTF
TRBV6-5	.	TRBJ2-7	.	TGTGCCAGCAGTTACTCGGGAGTCCGGAACGAGCAGTACTTC	CASSYSGVRNEQYF
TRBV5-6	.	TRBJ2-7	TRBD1	TGTGCCAGCAGCTGGACAGGGAACGACGAGCAGTACTTC	CASSWTGNDEQYF
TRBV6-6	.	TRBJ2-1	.	TGTGCCAGCAGTTACTCCGGGGAATTCTACAATGAGCAGTTCTTC	CASSYSGEFYNEQFF
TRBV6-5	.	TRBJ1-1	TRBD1	TGTGCCAGCAGTTTCCGGACAGGACACACTGAAGCTTTCTTT	CASSFRTGHTEAFF
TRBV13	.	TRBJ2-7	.	TGTGCCAGCAGCTTAGGCGGAGGAGGGGCCGACGAGCAGTACTTC	CASSLGGGGADEQYF
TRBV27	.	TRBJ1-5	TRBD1	TGTGCCAGCAGCTCCGACAGGGGTAGTAATCAGCCCCAGCATTTT	CASSSDRGSNQPQHF
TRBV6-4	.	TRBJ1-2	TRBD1	TGTGCCAGCAGTCAAGGACAGGCAACTCATGGCTACACCTTC	CASSQGQATHGYTF
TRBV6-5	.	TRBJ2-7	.	TGTGCCAGCAGTTATGGCGGGCGTCATCACGAGCAGTACTTC	CASSYGGRHHEQYF
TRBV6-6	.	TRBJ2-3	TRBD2	TGTGCCAGCAGCCAGATAGCGGGACGGACAGATACGCAGTATTTT	CASSQIAGRTDTQYF
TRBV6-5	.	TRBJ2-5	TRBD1	TGTGCCAGCAGCTCGGACAGGGCGGGGACCCAGTACTTC	CASSSDRAGTQYF
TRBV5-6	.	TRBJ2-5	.	TGTGCCAGCAGCTTGGCCGCGGGAGAGACCCAGTACTTC	CASSLAAGETQYF